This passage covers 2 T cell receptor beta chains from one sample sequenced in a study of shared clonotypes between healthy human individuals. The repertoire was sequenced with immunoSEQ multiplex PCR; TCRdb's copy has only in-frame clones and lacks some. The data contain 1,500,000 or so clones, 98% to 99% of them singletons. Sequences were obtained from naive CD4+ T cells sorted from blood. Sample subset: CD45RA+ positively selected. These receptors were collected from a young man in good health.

As DNA, the CDR3 is TGTGCCAGCAGTGAAGCGTCAAGGGTTCGGGGTCAGCCCCAGCATTTT. It is translated as CASSEASRVRGQPQHF. The chain uses TRBV6-1 and TRBJ1-5, with unresolved D. This CDR3 spans 16 amino acids. CDR1 is MNHNS and CDR2 is SASEGT in the germline V gene. Trimming took 0 bases from V and 6 from J, leaving 15 bases between them.

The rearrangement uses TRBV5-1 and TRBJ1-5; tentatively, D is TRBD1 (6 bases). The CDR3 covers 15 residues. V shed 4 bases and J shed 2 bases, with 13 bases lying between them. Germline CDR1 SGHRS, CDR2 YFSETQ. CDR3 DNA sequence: TGCGCCAGCAGCCCAGGACAGATTGGCAATCAGCCCCAGCATTTT. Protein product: CASSPGQIGNQPQHF.